This is a list of T cell receptor beta chains from one sample in a study of blood T cell repertoires in COVID-19. This table comes from immunoSEQ multiplex PCR, and its TCRdb copy is limited to in-frame clones, with some not included. The profile shows 150,000 to 160,000 clones, around 89% of them singletons. The specimen sequenced was peripheral blood. These receptors all come from a woman between 40 and 50 years old with acute or convalescent COVID-19. Both conserved end residues are part of each CDR3. Each record gives: J gene, clone size, D gene, V gene, CDR3 protein, CDR3 DNA. D genes are given only for firm matches. The size entry is marked missing in some rows and otherwise reads once, few, many or a size class.

j_gene: TRBJ1-1; abundance: .; d_gene: .; v_gene: TRBV20-1; CDR3aa: CSASDTKTAMNTEAFF; CDR3nt: TGCAGTGCTAGTGATACAAAGACAGCTATGAACACTGAAGCTTTCTTT
j_gene: TRBJ2-5; abundance: once; d_gene: TRBD1; v_gene: TRBV2; CDR3aa: CASNVQGSETQYF; CDR3nt: TGTGCCAGCAACGTACAGGGGTCAGAGACCCAGTACTTC
j_gene: TRBJ2-7; abundance: few; d_gene: TRBD2; v_gene: TRBV7-9; CDR3aa: CASSSAGDWGYEVQYF; CDR3nt: TGTGCCAGCAGCTCCGCGGGGGACTGGGGGTACGAGGTGCAGTACTTC
j_gene: TRBJ2-7; abundance: .; d_gene: TRBD1; v_gene: TRBV14; CDR3aa: CASSQPKGTVPYEQYF; CDR3nt: TGTGCCAGCAGCCAACCCAAGGGGACAGTCCCCTACGAGCAGTACTTC
j_gene: TRBJ2-7; abundance: .; d_gene: .; v_gene: TRBV10-3; CDR3aa: CATGFLAGEQYF; CDR3nt: TGTGCCACTGGTTTCTTGGCGGGCGAGCAGTACTTC
j_gene: TRBJ2-3; abundance: few; d_gene: .; v_gene: TRBV2; CDR3aa: CASSDVQADTQYF; CDR3nt: TGTGCCAGCAGTGACGTACAGGCAGATACGCAGTATTTT
j_gene: TRBJ1-2; abundance: .; d_gene: .; v_gene: TRBV25-1; CDR3aa: CASSDYNYGYTF; CDR3nt: TGTGCCAGCAGTGATTATAACTATGGCTACACCTTC
j_gene: TRBJ2-1; abundance: .; d_gene: .; v_gene: TRBV24-1; CDR3aa: CATSPRGYNEQFF; CDR3nt: TGTGCCACCAGTCCCAGGGGTTACAATGAGCAGTTCTTC
j_gene: TRBJ2-7; abundance: .; d_gene: .; v_gene: TRBV5-1; CDR3aa: CASSRRTEQFREQYF; CDR3nt: TGCGCCAGCAGCAGGCGGACAGAGCAATTTCGGGAGCAGTACTTC
j_gene: TRBJ2-1; abundance: once; d_gene: TRBD2; v_gene: TRBV2; CDR3aa: CASSKRGEGMSEQFF; CDR3nt: TGTGCCAGCAGCAAACGGGGGGAGGGCATGAGTGAGCAGTTCTTC
j_gene: TRBJ1-1; abundance: .; d_gene: TRBD1; v_gene: TRBV2; CDR3aa: CASSQGAGTEAFF; CDR3nt: TGTGCCAGCAGTCAGGGGGCAGGAACTGAAGCTTTCTTT
j_gene: TRBJ1-6; abundance: once; d_gene: .; v_gene: TRBV27; CDR3aa: CASSQSGNYNSPLHF; CDR3nt: TGTGCCAGCAGTCAATCAGGAAACTATAATTCACCCCTCCACTTT
j_gene: TRBJ2-5; abundance: .; d_gene: .; v_gene: TRBV19; CDR3aa: CASSISGQSQETQYF; CDR3nt: TGTGCCAGTAGTATCTCCGGACAGAGCCAAGAGACCCAGTACTTC
j_gene: TRBJ1-5; abundance: .; d_gene: .; v_gene: TRBV18; CDR3aa: CASSSGGVQPQHF; CDR3nt: TGTGCCAGCTCCTCGGGGGGGGTCCAGCCCCAGCATTTT
j_gene: TRBJ1-2; abundance: .; d_gene: TRBD1; v_gene: TRBV7-3; CDR3aa: CASSFATGGGYGYTF; CDR3nt: TGTGCCAGCAGCTTCGCAACAGGGGGCGGGTATGGCTACACCTTC
j_gene: TRBJ2-5; abundance: .; d_gene: TRBD2; v_gene: TRBV5-1; CDR3aa: CASRGLDLQETQYF; CDR3nt: TGCGCCAGCAGAGGACTAGACCTACAAGAGACCCAGTACTTC
j_gene: TRBJ1-4; abundance: many; d_gene: .; v_gene: TRBV2; CDR3aa: CASSGGFGEKLFF; CDR3nt: TGTGCCAGCAGCGGGGGTTTCGGTGAAAAACTGTTTTTT
j_gene: TRBJ1-2; abundance: .; d_gene: TRBD1; v_gene: TRBV11-2; CDR3aa: CASSFGQGAFYGYTF; CDR3nt: TGTGCCAGCAGCTTCGGACAGGGGGCATTCTATGGCTACACCTTC
j_gene: TRBJ2-7; abundance: once; d_gene: TRBD1; v_gene: TRBV25-1; CDR3aa: CASGPGQGANEQYF; CDR3nt: TGTGCCAGTGGCCCGGGACAGGGGGCCAACGAGCAGTACTTC
j_gene: TRBJ2-7; abundance: .; d_gene: TRBD2; v_gene: TRBV7-9; CDR3aa: CASSLSSGATYEQYF; CDR3nt: TGTGCCAGCAGCTTGAGTAGCGGGGCCACCTACGAGCAGTACTTC
j_gene: TRBJ2-7; abundance: .; d_gene: TRBD2; v_gene: TRBV3-1/TRBV3-2; CDR3aa: CASSHTSGGGVYEQYF; CDR3nt: TGTGCCAGCAGCCACACTAGCGGGGGGGGAGTCTACGAGCAGTACTTC
j_gene: TRBJ2-1; abundance: .; d_gene: .; v_gene: TRBV7-3; CDR3aa: CASSLTGSSYNEQFF; CDR3nt: TGTGCCAGCAGCTTAACTGGGAGCTCCTACAATGAGCAGTTCTTC
j_gene: TRBJ1-1; abundance: .; d_gene: .; v_gene: TRBV24-1; CDR3aa: CATAEVGRTEAFF; CDR3nt: TGTGCCACCGCGGAGGTCGGTAGGACTGAAGCTTTCTTT
j_gene: TRBJ1-1; abundance: .; d_gene: TRBD1; v_gene: TRBV25-1; CDR3aa: CASSELGDRVSGNTEAFF; CDR3nt: TGTGCCAGCAGTGAATTGGGGGACAGGGTTTCGGGGAACACTGAAGCTTTCTTT
j_gene: TRBJ2-1; abundance: .; d_gene: TRBD1; v_gene: TRBV29-1; CDR3aa: CSVPGGGEQFF; CDR3nt: TGCAGCGTTCCAGGGGGCGGTGAGCAGTTCTTC
j_gene: TRBJ2-7; abundance: .; d_gene: TRBD1; v_gene: TRBV3-1/TRBV3-2; CDR3aa: CASSPGTGPYEQYF; CDR3nt: TGTGCCAGCAGCCCGGGGACAGGACCCTACGAGCAGTACTTC
j_gene: TRBJ2-7; abundance: .; d_gene: TRBD2; v_gene: TRBV2; CDR3aa: CASGRDYDSYEQYF; CDR3nt: TGTGCCAGCGGCCGGGACTATGACTCCTACGAGCAGTACTTC
j_gene: TRBJ2-7; abundance: once; d_gene: TRBD2; v_gene: TRBV7-9; CDR3aa: CASSWTSEPYEQYF; CDR3nt: TGTGCCAGCAGCTGGACTAGCGAGCCCTACGAGCAGTACTTC
j_gene: TRBJ2-3; abundance: .; d_gene: TRBD2; v_gene: TRBV3-1/TRBV3-2; CDR3aa: CASSRGIGASGRTDTQYF; CDR3nt: TGTGCCAGCAGCCGCGGAATCGGAGCTAGCGGGAGAACCGATACGCAGTATTTT
j_gene: TRBJ2-7; abundance: .; d_gene: TRBD1; v_gene: TRBV4-1; CDR3aa: CASSQWDRPYEQYF; CDR3nt: TGCGCCAGCAGCCAATGGGACAGACCCTACGAGCAGTACTTC
j_gene: TRBJ2-3; abundance: .; d_gene: TRBD1; v_gene: TRBV5-1; CDR3aa: CASSLTDRGADTQYF; CDR3nt: TGCGCCAGCAGCTTAACGGACAGGGGAGCGGATACGCAGTATTTT
j_gene: TRBJ2-5; abundance: .; d_gene: TRBD1; v_gene: TRBV2; CDR3aa: CASRAGTGRTQYF; CDR3nt: TGTGCCAGCAGGGCCGGGACAGGGAGGACCCAGTACTTC
j_gene: TRBJ2-1; abundance: .; d_gene: TRBD2; v_gene: TRBV6-2/TRBV6-3; CDR3aa: CASSYSILLAGANDEQFF; CDR3nt: TGTGCCAGCAGTTACTCGATACTACTAGCGGGGGCAAACGATGAGCAGTTCTTC
j_gene: TRBJ2-3; abundance: .; d_gene: TRBD2; v_gene: TRBV6-1; CDR3aa: CASSEGSGGQDTQYF; CDR3nt: TGTGCCAGCAGTGAAGGATCGGGGGGGCAGGATACGCAGTATTTT
j_gene: TRBJ2-2; abundance: .; d_gene: TRBD1; v_gene: TRBV24-1; CDR3aa: CATSDAGQGDTGELFF; CDR3nt: TGTGCCACCAGTGACGCGGGACAGGGGGACACCGGGGAGCTGTTTTTT
j_gene: TRBJ2-3; abundance: once; d_gene: TRBD2; v_gene: TRBV7-9; CDR3aa: CASSSRTSGGVTDTQYF; CDR3nt: TGTGCCAGCAGCTCACGGACTAGCGGGGGGGTGACAGATACGCAGTATTTT
j_gene: TRBJ2-3; abundance: .; d_gene: .; v_gene: TRBV5-6; CDR3aa: CASGEGDTQYF; CDR3nt: TGTGCCAGCGGAGAGGGTGATACGCAGTATTTT
j_gene: TRBJ2-3; abundance: .; d_gene: TRBD1; v_gene: TRBV5-4; CDR3aa: CASSPGQGTDTQYF; CDR3nt: TGTGCCAGCAGCCCGGGACAGGGCACAGATACGCAGTATTTT
j_gene: TRBJ2-1; abundance: .; d_gene: .; v_gene: TRBV9; CDR3aa: CASSVVSSPSGSHNEQFF; CDR3nt: TGTGCCAGCAGCGTAGTTAGTTCCCCCAGCGGGTCCCACAATGAGCAGTTCTTC
j_gene: TRBJ2-3; abundance: .; d_gene: TRBD2; v_gene: TRBV6-1; CDR3aa: CASSDSGGLTDTQYF; CDR3nt: TGTGCCAGCAGTGATAGCGGGGGCCTCACAGATACGCAGTATTTT
j_gene: TRBJ2-7; abundance: .; d_gene: TRBD1; v_gene: TRBV28; CDR3aa: CASTYSGTGGFYEQYF; CDR3nt: TGTGCCAGCACCTATTCTGGGACAGGGGGCTTCTACGAGCAGTACTTC
j_gene: TRBJ2-1; abundance: .; d_gene: TRBD2; v_gene: TRBV24-1; CDR3aa: CATSDLVSSGRALNEQFF; CDR3nt: TGTGCCACCAGTGATTTGGTTTCAAGCGGGAGGGCCTTGAATGAGCAGTTCTTC
j_gene: TRBJ2-7; abundance: .; d_gene: .; v_gene: TRBV5-6; CDR3aa: CASSLEWRYEQYF; CDR3nt: TGTGCCAGCAGCTTGGAGTGGCGGTACGAGCAGTACTTC
j_gene: TRBJ2-3; abundance: .; d_gene: TRBD2; v_gene: TRBV20-1; CDR3aa: CSASRGGNTDTQYF; CDR3nt: TGCAGTGCTAGTCGCGGGGGAAACACAGATACGCAGTATTTT
j_gene: TRBJ2-7; abundance: .; d_gene: TRBD2; v_gene: TRBV6-1; CDR3aa: CASSDLAGGYEQYF; CDR3nt: TGTGCCAGCAGTGATCTAGCGGGGGGTTACGAGCAGTACTTC
j_gene: TRBJ2-7; abundance: .; d_gene: TRBD2; v_gene: TRBV7-2; CDR3aa: CASSLLGTSPYEQYF; CDR3nt: TGTGCCAGCAGCTTACTGGGGACTAGTCCCTACGAGCAGTACTTC
j_gene: TRBJ1-2; abundance: .; d_gene: TRBD1; v_gene: TRBV27; CDR3aa: CASSLSPATGTYGYTF; CDR3nt: TGTGCCAGCAGTTTATCCCCTGCGACAGGGACCTATGGCTACACCTTC
j_gene: TRBJ2-1; abundance: .; d_gene: .; v_gene: TRBV27; CDR3aa: CASTLTSGHIDNEQFF; CDR3nt: TGTGCCAGCACTTTAACGTCTGGACACATAGACAATGAGCAGTTCTTC
j_gene: TRBJ2-7; abundance: .; d_gene: .; v_gene: TRBV6-1; CDR3aa: CASSEVTGRPYEQYF; CDR3nt: TGTGCCAGCAGTGAGGTTACAGGGCGGCCCTACGAGCAGTACTTC
j_gene: TRBJ2-3; abundance: .; d_gene: .; v_gene: TRBV18; CDR3aa: CASSPRARGGTDTQYF; CDR3nt: TGTGCCAGCTCACCACGGGCCAGGGGCGGCACAGATACGCAGTATTTT
j_gene: TRBJ2-5; abundance: .; d_gene: TRBD2; v_gene: TRBV9; CDR3aa: CASSPSSRGLAYQETQYF; CDR3nt: TGTGCCAGCAGCCCGAGTAGCCGGGGACTAGCTTACCAAGAGACCCAGTACTTC
j_gene: TRBJ2-1; abundance: .; d_gene: TRBD2; v_gene: TRBV6-4; CDR3aa: CASSELAGDYNEQFF; CDR3nt: TGTGCCAGCAGTGAACTAGCGGGAGACTACAATGAGCAGTTCTTC
j_gene: TRBJ2-1; abundance: .; d_gene: .; v_gene: TRBV21-1; CDR3aa: CASSFQRRTGTPLIPSSYNEQFF; CDR3nt: TGTGCCAGCAGCTTCCAAAGGCGGACAGGGACTCCACTCATCCCCAGCTCCTACAATGAGCAGTTCTTC
j_gene: TRBJ1-2; abundance: .; d_gene: .; v_gene: TRBV30; CDR3aa: CACRYRDFNGYTF; CDR3nt: TGTGCCTGTCGGTACAGGGATTTCAACGGCTACACCTTC
j_gene: TRBJ2-1; abundance: .; d_gene: .; v_gene: TRBV5-1; CDR3aa: CASSLVGGLDEQFF; CDR3nt: TGCGCCAGCAGCTTGGTAGGTGGACTTGATGAGCAGTTCTTC